These 21 T cell receptor beta chains originate from one sample sequenced in a study of cytotoxic CD8 clonotypes in ibrutinib-treated CLL. Profiling relied on immunoSEQ multiplex PCR, and the TCRdb table lists in-frame clones only, not all of them. Of around 150,000 clones listed, 70% to 90% are singletons. The sample consisted of PBMCs, taken at disease progression, from a patient treated with ibrutinib. The origin of the receptors is a human donor with chronic lymphocytic leukemia.

The V gene is TRBV19, the J gene TRBJ2-3; D is unclear. The V gene's germline CDR1 is LNHDA and CDR2 SQIVND (reference sequence). The CDR3 is 15 residues long. V gave up 1 base and J gave up 6 bases, with 14 bases separating them. The CDR3, as DNA: TGTGCCAGTAGTATAGTACGTCGAGGTTCCGATACGCAGTATTTT. Translating it yields CASSIVRRGSDTQYF.

V usage is TRBV5-1 and J usage is TRBJ2-3; D not resolved. This CDR3 is built from 15 residues. Deletions cut 0 bases from V and 4 bases from J, with 12 bases between. Germline values: CDR1 SGHRS, CDR2 YFSETQ. The CDR3 is CASSLEGVAADTQYF. The CDR3 DNA reads as TGCGCCAGCAGCTTGGAAGGAGTCGCTGCAGATACGCAGTATTTT.

This rearrangement joins TRBV10-3 to TRBJ2-1; D is uncertain. This CDR3 has 8 amino acids. V was pared by 11 bases and J by 11 bases, with 7 bases between. The germline gives CDR1 ENHRY, CDR2 SYGVKD. CDR3 in amino acids: CARIKQFF. CDR3 DNA sequence: TGTGCCCGCATAAAGCAGTTCTTC.

The V and J genes are TRBV27 and TRBJ2-7, with D uncertain. Between the trimmed V and J ends, which lost 6 bases and 0 bases, there was a span of 15 bases. This CDR3 spans 15 amino acids. Germline V lookup: CDR1 MNHEY, CDR2 SMNVEV (reference sequence). CDR3 nucleotides: TGTGCCAGCAGCGAAGACCCTTACAGCTCCTACGAGCAGTACTTC. It translates to CASSEDPYSSYEQYF.

The rearrangement uses TRBV11-3 and TRBJ2-7; no definite D call. CDR1 is SGHNT and CDR2 is YENEEA in the germline V gene. The CDR3 has 14 residues. Trimming took off 9 bases at V and 2 bases at J, with 17 bases between the two ends. The CDR3 DNA reads TGTGCCAGTAAGGGCCCGAGCACAACCTACGAGCAGTACTTC. Its translation: CASKGPSTTYEQYF.

The V call is TRBV9, the J call TRBJ2-7; 11 bases match TRBD2. The V gene's germline CDR1 is SGDLS and CDR2 YYNGEE. The CDR3 consists of 14 residues. V was pared by 3 bases and J by 6 bases, with 5 bases of the junction left unmatched. CDR3 residues: CASSGSGRGREQYF. In DNA, the CDR3 is TGTGCCAGCAGCGGTAGCGGGAGGGGTCGCGAGCAGTACTTC.

This clone came up once. The chain couples TRBV6-4 to TRBJ2-3, with TRBD2 identical over 13 bases. The CDR3 loop spans 18 amino acids. After removal of 5 bases from V and 4 bases from J, the junction contained 12 bases not matched to a gene. Germline V gene lookup returns CDR1 MRHNA and CDR2 SNTAGT. CDR3 amino acids: CASSPGTSGNGLADTQYF. DNA for the CDR3: TGTGCCAGCAGTCCCGGGACTAGCGGGAATGGGTTGGCAGATACGCAGTATTTT.

This clone has a handful of counts. The chain joins TRBV19 to TRBJ2-1; possibly TRBD2 for D (5 bases). V lost 3 bases and J 7 bases, leaving 19 bases between the germline ends. The CDR3 runs to 16 residues. Germline loops: CDR1 LNHDA, CDR2 SQIVND (reference sequence). CDR3 amino acids: CASSMPGRTGGNEQFF. The CDR3 nucleotides read TGTGCCAGTAGTATGCCGGGCAGGACTGGCGGGAATGAGCAGTTCTTC.

V is TRBV7-8 and J is TRBJ2-6; D ambiguous. Germline lookup yields CDR1 SGHVS and CDR2 FQNEAQ. Trimming removed 1 base at V and 0 bases at J, with 10 bases between. CDR3 length: 17 residues. CDR3 residues: CASSLVLWSSGANVLTF. The CDR3 nucleotides are TGTGCCAGCAGCTTAGTGTTGTGGAGCTCTGGGGCCAACGTCCTGACTTTC.

This clone came up once. The V and J genes are TRBV27 and TRBJ2-7; unclear D gene. The V gene lost 7 bases and the J gene lost 0 bases, with 7 bases spanning the gap. The germline gives CDR1 MNHEY, CDR2 SMNVEV (reference sequence). This CDR3 comprises 12 residues. CDR3 DNA: TGTGCCAGCACCTCGAGCTCCTACGAGCAGTACTTC. Protein: CASTSSSYEQYF.

The chain is built from TRBV29-1 and TRBJ1-5, with D tentatively TRBD1 (5 bases). Trimming cost V 1 base and J 5 bases, with 12 bases left between them. This CDR3 has 14 residues. The germline CDR1 and CDR2 sequences are SQVTM and ANQGSEA. CDR3 sequence reads: CSVEVGGPDQPQHF. DNA for the CDR3: TGCAGCGTTGAAGTGGGGGGTCCGGATCAGCCCCAGCATTTT.

The V and J genes are TRBV5-1 and TRBJ1-1, with TRBD1 as a possible D gene (5 bases). The CDR3 has 15 amino acids. Germline loops: CDR1 SGHRS, CDR2 YFSETQ. The V and J ends lost 0 bases and 1 base respectively, with 10 bases between them. The CDR3 region has the DNA TGCGCCAGCAGCTTGGCAGGGACCGCGAACACTGAAGCTTTCTTT. It translates to CASSLAGTANTEAFF. The variable domain in full, completed from reference TRBV5-1 and TRBJ1-1, reads KAGVTQTPRYLIKTRGQQVTLSCSPISGHRSVSWYQQTPGQGLQFLFEYFSETQRNKGNFPGRFSGRQFSNSRSEMNVSTLELGDSALYLCASSLAGTANTEAFFGQGTRLTVV.

J is TRBJ2-7 and V is TRBV7-8; 7 positions match TRBD1. After removal of 5 bases from V and 4 bases from J, the junction contained 2 bases not matched to a gene. The CDR3 is 12 amino acids. Germline CDR1 reads SGHVS; CDR2 reads FQNEAQ. The CDR3 DNA is TGTGCCAGCAGCGGGGACAGTTACGAGCAGTACTTC. Translating gives CASSGDSYEQYF.

This chain uses TRBV28 with TRBJ2-2; 7 nucleotides align to TRBD2. Germline V lookup: CDR1 MDHEN, CDR2 SYDVKM. Trimming took 5 bases from V and 1 from J; bases not matched to a gene: 7. The CDR3 is 16 amino acids. The DNA of the CDR3 is TGTGCCAGCAGTCCATACGGGACTAAGAACACCGGGGAGCTGTTTTTT. It codes for CASSPYGTKNTGELFF.

A single count supports this clone. This chain connects TRBV6-6 to TRBJ1-4; D unclear. Germline values: CDR1 MNHNY, CDR2 SVGAGI (reference sequence). With 2 bases removed from V and 3 bases from J, the gap between germline ends came to 7 bases. The CDR3 extends over 14 amino acids. CDR3 in DNA: TGTGCCAGCAGTTACGCGGGCTCTAATGAAAAACTGTTTTTT. Translated, it gives CASSYAGSNEKLFF.

V is TRBV7-2 and J is TRBJ2-5; TRBD2 matches at 8 bases. J gave up 0 bases and V 3 bases, and 6 bases lay outside the gene matches. The CDR3 has 16 residues. Germline V gene sequence: CDR1 SGHTA, CDR2 FQGNSA. DNA for the CDR3: TGTGCCAGCAGCTTTAGTACTAGCGGCAACCAAGAGACCCAGTACTTC. Translated: CASSFSTSGNQETQYF.

The gene calls are TRBV7-7 and TRBJ2-2, with 11 nucleotides matching TRBD1. CDR3 length: 16 amino acids. Trimming at V came to 4 bases and at J to 5 bases, leaving 6 bases not matched to a gene. Germline assignment: CDR1 SSHAT and CDR2 FNYEAQ (reference sequence). CDR3 sequence (DNA): TGTGCCAGCAGCTCCTACCGGGACAGGGGGACCGGGGAGCTGTTTTTT. It yields the protein CASSSYRDRGTGELFF.

This clone came up once. This rearrangement joins TRBV6-5 to TRBJ2-7; no reliable D call. Germline V gene data show CDR1 as MNHEY and CDR2 as SVGAGI. The CDR3 sequence is 12 residues long. With 6 bases removed from V and 3 bases from J, the gap between germline ends came to 9 bases. The DNA of the CDR3 is TGTGCCAGCAGCTCTGGCTTCTACGAGCAGTACTTC. Translated, it gives CASSSGFYEQYF.

The CDR3 DNA follows: TGTGCCAGCAGCTTAAATCCGGACTACCCTAGTTACAATGAGCAGTTCTTC. It translates to CASSLNPDYPSYNEQFF. V gene TRBV7-8 combines with J gene TRBJ2-1; TRBD2 is a possible D gene (6 bases). Trimming removed 2 bases from V and 4 bases from J, with 18 bases in between. CDR1 and CDR2 (germline): SGHVS, FQNEAQ. The CDR3 consists of 17 residues.

DNA of the CDR3: TGTGCCAGCAGCCAAGTTTTTGGAAGGACTAGAGGATTGCAGGTGACCGGGGAGCTGTTTTTT. Residues: CASSQVFGRTRGLQVTGELFF. This chain connects TRBV14 to TRBJ2-2; TRBD2 agrees at 7 bases. The CDR3 is 21 residues long. Losses at the gene ends were 1 base for V and 5 bases for J; bases not matched to a gene: 22. Germline V gene data show CDR1 as SGHDN and CDR2 as FVKESK.

As concerns this clone: Distinct nucleotide sequences in the sample also encode this CDR3. V usage is TRBV7-3 and J usage is TRBJ1-1, with no clear D. V was shortened by 5 bases and J by 2 bases, with 9 bases between the two germline ends. The length of the CDR3 is 13 residues. Germline CDR1 is SGHTA and CDR2 is FQGTGA. CDR3 sequence (DNA): TGTGCCAGCAGCACCACCGGCAACACTGAAGCTTTCTTT. This gives the protein CASSTTGNTEAFF.